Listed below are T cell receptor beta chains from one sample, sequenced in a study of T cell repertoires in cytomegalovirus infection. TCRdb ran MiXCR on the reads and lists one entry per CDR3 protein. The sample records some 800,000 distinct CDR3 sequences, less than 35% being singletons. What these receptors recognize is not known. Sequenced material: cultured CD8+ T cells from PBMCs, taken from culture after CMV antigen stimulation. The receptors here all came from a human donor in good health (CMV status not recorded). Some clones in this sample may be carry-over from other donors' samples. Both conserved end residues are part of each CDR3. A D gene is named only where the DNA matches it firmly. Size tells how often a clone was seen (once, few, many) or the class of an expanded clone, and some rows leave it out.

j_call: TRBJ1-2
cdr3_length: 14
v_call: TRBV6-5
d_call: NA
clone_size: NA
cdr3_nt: TGTACCAGCAGTTACTCGGCAGGGTGGGATGGCTACACCTTC
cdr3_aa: CTSSYSAGWDGYTF

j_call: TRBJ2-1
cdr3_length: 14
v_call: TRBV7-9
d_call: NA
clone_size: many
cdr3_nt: TGTGCCAGCACCCCGGCATCAGAGTACAATGAGCAGTTCTTC
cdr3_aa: CASTPASEYNEQFF

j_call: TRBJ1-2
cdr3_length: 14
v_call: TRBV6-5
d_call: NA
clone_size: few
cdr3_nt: TGTGCCAGCAGTTACTCGAGAGTTTTGGCTGGCTACACCTTC
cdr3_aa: CASSYSRVLAGYTF

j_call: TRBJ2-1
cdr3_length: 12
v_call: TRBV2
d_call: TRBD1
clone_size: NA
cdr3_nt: TGTGCCAGCTGGGACAGGGAGGATGAGCAGTTCTTC
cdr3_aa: CASWDREDEQFF

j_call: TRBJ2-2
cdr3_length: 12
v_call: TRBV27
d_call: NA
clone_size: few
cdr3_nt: TGTGCCAGCAGTTTCCCGGGGGAAGGGCTGTTTTTT
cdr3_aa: CASSFPGEGLFF

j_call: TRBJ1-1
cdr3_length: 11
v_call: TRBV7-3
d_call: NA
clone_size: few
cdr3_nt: TGTGCCAGCAGCCAAGGAGCTACCGCTTTCTTT
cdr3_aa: CASSQGATAFF

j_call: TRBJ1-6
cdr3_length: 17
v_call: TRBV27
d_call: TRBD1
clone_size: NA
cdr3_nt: TGTGCCAGCAGTCCCGGGACAGGGGTGCGCGGAGCTTCACCCCTCCACTTT
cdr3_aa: CASSPGTGVRGASPLHF

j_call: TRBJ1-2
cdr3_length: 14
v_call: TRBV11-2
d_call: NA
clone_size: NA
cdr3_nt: TGTGCCAGCAGCTTAGAGGTGAATAACCATGGCTACACCTTC
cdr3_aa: CASSLEVNNHGYTF

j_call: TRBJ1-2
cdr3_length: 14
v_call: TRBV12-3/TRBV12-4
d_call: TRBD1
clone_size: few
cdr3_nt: TGTGCCAGCAGTGGGGACAGGCGGAACTATGGCTACACCTTC
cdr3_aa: CASSGDRRNYGYTF

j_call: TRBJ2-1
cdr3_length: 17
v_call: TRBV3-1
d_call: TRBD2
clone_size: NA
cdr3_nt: TGTGCCAGCAGCCACCCTCGACTAGCGGAGTCTAGGGATGGGCAGTTCTTC
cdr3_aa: CASSHPRLAESRDGQFF

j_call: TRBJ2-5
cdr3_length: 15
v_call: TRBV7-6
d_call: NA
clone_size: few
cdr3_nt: TGTGCCAGCAGCACCTGGGGCAGGGGAGGAGAGACCCAGTACTTC
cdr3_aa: CASSTWGRGGETQYF

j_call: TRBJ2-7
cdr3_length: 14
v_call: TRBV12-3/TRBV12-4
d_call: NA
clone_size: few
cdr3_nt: TGTGCCAGCTCCGACCCGTACAGGGAGAGCGAGCAGTACTTC
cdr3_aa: CASSDPYRESEQYF

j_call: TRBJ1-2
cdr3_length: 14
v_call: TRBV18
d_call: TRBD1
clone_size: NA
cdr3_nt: TGTGCCAGCCCGGGACAGGGAAAGTCTTATGGCTACACCTTC
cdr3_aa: CASPGQGKSYGYTF

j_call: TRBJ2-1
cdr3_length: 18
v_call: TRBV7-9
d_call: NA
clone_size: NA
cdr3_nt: TGTGCCAGCAGCTTAGAAGAGGGAAACAGGGAATTGGGCAATGAGCAGTTCTTC
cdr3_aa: CASSLEEGNRELGNEQFF

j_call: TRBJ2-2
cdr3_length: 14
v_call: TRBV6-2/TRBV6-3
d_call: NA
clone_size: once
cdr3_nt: TGTGCCAGCAGTTTGAGGGGGTTATCCGGGGAGCTGTTTTTT
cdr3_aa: CASSLRGLSGELFF

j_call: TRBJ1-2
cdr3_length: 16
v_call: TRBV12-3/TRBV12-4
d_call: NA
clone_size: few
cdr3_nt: TGTGCCAGCAGCGGGACTCCGGGCCCAAGGGGGTATGGCTACACCTTC
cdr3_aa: CASSGTPGPRGYGYTF

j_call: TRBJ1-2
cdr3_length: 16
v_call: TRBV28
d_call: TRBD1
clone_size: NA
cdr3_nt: TGTGCCAGCAGCGAACTCGAGGGACAGGGGGACTATGGCTACACCTTC
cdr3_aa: CASSELEGQGDYGYTF